This entry features one T cell receptor (beta chain) sequence. Its target is not known. The sample comes from a study of T cell responses to AZD1222 COVID-19 vaccine. Libraries were prepared by immunoSEQ multiplex PCR; TCRdb keeps only in-frame clonotypes and omits some of them. The sample carries some 160,000 clones, more than 75% recorded once. General study points: After two AZD1222 doses, spike-specific TCR breadth and depth rose versus day 0. It should be noted that donors were predominantly white British and more often female, and clonal diversity was possibly underestimated. With dominance at 160-218 and 743-854, vaccine-associated CD4 TCRs spanned spike.

V was cut by 6 bases and J by 4 bases, with 12 bases left in between. The V gene's germline CDR1 is MNHEY and CDR2 SVGAGI. The CDR3 length is 13 residues. The clonotype comes from an adult who received the AZD1222 COVID-19 vaccine. This chain joins TRBV6-5 and TRBJ1-2; maybe TRBD1 (5 bases). The starting material was peripheral blood, obtained 28 days after the second AZD1222 dose. DNA for the CDR3: TGTGCCAGCAGCAGCCAGGGATTCTATGGCTACACCTTC. It codes for CASSSQGFYGYTF.